This T cell receptor beta chain came from a study of cytomegalovirus exposure and HLA in healthy donors. General study points: There were some public TCRs occurring in many donors, but most TCR sequences were rare. Diagnosis of cytomegalovirus status made by the classifier reportedly showed high specificity and sensitivity.

Profiled with immunoSEQ multiplex PCR; TCRdb holds only in-frame clones, not every one. The sample has about 250,000 clones, roughly nine tenths seen once. As concerns this clone: Its antigen is still unknown.

The germline V gene encodes CDR1 SGHDT and CDR2 YYEEEE. The CDR3 runs to 14 residues. Trimming cost V 1 base and J 5 bases, with 10 bases left between them. Material: PBMCs. J is TRBJ1-5 and V is TRBV5-6; D not certain. This TCR derives from a man between 18 and 29 years old in good health and CMV-seropositive. CDR3 nucleotide sequence: TGTGCCAGCAGCTTGAAGGCCGGATATCAGCCCCAGCATTTT. This gives the protein CASSLKAGYQPQHF.